These 16 T cell receptor beta chains came from one sample sequenced in a study of vaccination and CD4 T cells after COVID-19. The assay that was used to sequence DNA from cultured CD4+ T cells was the Oncomine TCR Beta short-read assay. MiXCR was run by TCRdb on the PCR reads, yielding one entry per CDR3 protein. The table includes more than 6,500 distinct CDR3 sequences, 70% to 75% detected once. Treatment noted: approximately 9-day PBMC culture with coronavirus spike peptide pools or control peptides (ViraFEST assay). These receptors are not linked to any known antigen. Specimen: CD4+ T cells from blood, cultured in vitro. Receptor source: a human donor who had recovered from COVID-19.

The rearrangement links TRBV7-2 to TRBJ1-5; D not certain. The CDR3 runs 17 residues. Trimming cost V 0 bases and J 4 bases, with 16 bases left between them. Germline assignment: CDR1 SGHTA and CDR2 FQGNSA. The CDR3 reads CASSLASGGLRNQPQHF. The CDR3 coding sequence is TGTGCCAGCAGCTTAGCTTCGGGAGGCCTAAGAAATCAGCCCCAGCATTTT.

This chain links TRBV28 with TRBJ1-2; D ambiguous. V was clipped by 6 bases and J by 8 bases, with 16 bases between them. Germline loops: CDR1 MDHEN, CDR2 SYDVKM. This CDR3 is built from 13 residues. The CDR3 bases are TGTGCCAGCAGGTCCCCCGGACTGGTAGGCTACACCTTC. The encoded protein is CASRSPGLVGYTF.

This clonotype was seen a few times. The chain links TRBV6-1 to TRBJ2-5, with 16 bases fitting TRBD2. Trimming at V came to 8 bases and at J to 4 bases, leaving 7 bases not matched to a gene. This CDR3 is 16 amino acids long. Germline V gene data show CDR1 as MNHNS and CDR2 as SASEGT. CDR3 amino acids: CASGTSGRALGETQYF. CDR3 coding DNA: TGTGCCAGCGGGACTAGCGGGAGGGCCTTAGGAGAGACCCAGTACTTC.

The chain uses TRBV6-7 and TRBJ1-2, with 9 bases that match TRBD1. TRBV6-7 is an open reading frame, and its role is uncertain. J lost 5 bases, V lost 6 bases, and 7 bases had no gene match. This CDR3 has 14 residues. The CDR3 loop is CASSGQGNVYGYTF. The CDR3 DNA sequence: TGTGCCAGCAGCGGACAGGGGAACGTATATGGCTACACCTTC.

Comments on this clonotype: One junction end does not reproduce the germline sequence, and a read error may be involved. V is TRBV6-1 and J is TRBJ1-2; D might be TRBD1 (6 bases). The CDR3 extends over 11 amino acids. Germline-derived CDR1 and CDR2 are MNHNS and SASEGT. CDR3 in DNA: TGCGCCAGCGGACAGACCTATGGCTACACCTTC. This sequence encodes CASGQTYGYTF.

There are a few counts of this clonotype. The J gene is TRBJ2-7, the V gene TRBV6-1, with D perhaps being TRBD1 or TRBD2 (5 bases each). This CDR3 has 16 residues. V was clipped by 0 bases and J by 2 bases, with 14 bases between them. Germline values: CDR1 MNHNS, CDR2 SASEGT. The CDR3 region is CASSEASGGGPYEQYF. Here the CDR3 DNA reads TGTGCCAGCAGTGAAGCGTCAGGTGGGGGTCCCTACGAGCAGTACTTC.

The J gene is TRBJ1-2, the V gene TRBV28; no definite D call. Trimming stripped 2 bases from V and 8 bases from J, with 6 bases between. The length of the CDR3 is 11 residues. From germline, CDR1 is MDHEN and CDR2 SYDVKM. The DNA of the CDR3 is TGTGCCAGCAGTTTAAATAGGGGCTACACCTTC. This sequence encodes CASSLNRGYTF.

The chain recombines TRBV5-1 with TRBJ1-2; TRBD1 agrees at 7 bases. This CDR3 contains 14 residues. Per germline, CDR1 SGHRS and CDR2 YFSETQ. The trim removed 2 bases at V and 4 bases at J, leaving 5 bases unmatched. CDR3 protein: CASSLLDRAYGYTF. The CDR3 nucleotides read TGCGCCAGCAGCTTACTCGACAGGGCCTATGGCTACACCTTC.

The rearrangement uses TRBV20-1 and TRBJ1-1, with D uncertain. The CDR3 runs 12 residues. Trimming removed 3 bases at V and 5 bases at J, with 10 bases between. Germline CDR1 reads DFQATT; CDR2 reads SNEGSKA (reference sequence). This chain's CDR3 is CSASRPGTEAFF. The CDR3 DNA follows: TGCAGTGCTAGTCGCCCGGGGACTGAAGCTTTCTTT.

V usage is TRBV2 and J usage is TRBJ1-5; D not certain. The germline gives CDR1 SNHLY, CDR2 FYNNEI. The CDR3 loop spans 13 amino acids. V was pared by 7 bases and J by 7 bases, with 14 bases between. The CDR3 region is CASILGVGQPQHF. CDR3 coding DNA: TGTGCCAGCATCCTTGGGGTTGGACAGCCCCAGCATTTT.

This clonotype was counted between two and nine times. The gene calls are TRBV20-1 and TRBJ1-4, with 7 bases fitting TRBD1. The CDR3 runs 13 residues. V was pared by 3 bases and J by 8 bases, with 6 bases of the junction left unmatched. CDR1 and CDR2 from the germline V gene are DFQATT and SNEGSKA (reference sequence). The CDR3 spells CSASPQGGEKLFF. The CDR3 DNA reads TGCAGTGCTAGTCCGCAGGGGGGCGAAAAACTGTTTTTT.

By proportion, this clonotype is large (0.1 to 1%). This rearrangement joins TRBV29-1 to TRBJ1-6; tentatively, D is TRBD1 (5 bases). Looked up from germline, CDR1 is SQVTM and CDR2 is ANQGSEA. V lost 3 bases and J 8 bases, leaving 8 bases between the germline ends. This CDR3 region has 12 residues. The CDR3 here is CSVEGPDSPLHF. DNA of the CDR3: TGCAGCGTTGAGGGGCCCGATTCACCCCTCCACTTT.

The chain recombines TRBV6-1 with TRBJ1-1; D ambiguous. The ends were cut back, 6 bases at V and 1 base at J, with 12 bases in the middle. The CDR3 runs to 14 residues. CDR1 is MNHNS, CDR2 SASEGT, per germline. CDR3 DNA sequence: TGTGCCAGCAGCCTAAGTTCCGGGAACACTGAAGCTTTCTTT. Translated: CASSLSSGNTEAFF.

This clonotype has only one observation. The chain carries TRBV6-1 and TRBJ1-1; no clear D. The CDR3 length is 13 residues. V shed 2 bases and J shed 4 bases, with 8 bases lying between them. Germline CDR1 reads MNHNS; CDR2 reads SASEGT. The CDR3 region is CASSEQGITEAFF. DNA of the CDR3: TGTGCCAGCAGTGAACAAGGGATCACTGAAGCTTTCTTT.

The rearrangement uses TRBV7-9 and TRBJ1-2; no firm D call. The CDR3 length is 14 residues. The ends were cut back, 2 bases at V and 6 bases at J, with 13 bases in the middle. Germline-derived CDR1 and CDR2 are SEHNR and FQNEAQ (reference sequence). CDR3 loop: CASSLLASPNGYTF. The CDR3 DNA reads as TGTGCCAGCAGCTTACTGGCCAGCCCGAATGGCTACACCTTC.

On this clonotype: One end of the junction is discordant with germline, which a read error may explain. The chain employs TRBV20-1 and TRBJ1-5; D is uncertain. CDR3 length: 14 residues. Germline V gene lookup returns CDR1 DFQATT and CDR2 SNEGSKA (reference sequence). The CDR3 DNA sequence: TGCAGTGCTAGAGAGGCAGCAGCGCATCATCCCCAGCATTTT. Its protein is CSAREAAAHHPQHF.